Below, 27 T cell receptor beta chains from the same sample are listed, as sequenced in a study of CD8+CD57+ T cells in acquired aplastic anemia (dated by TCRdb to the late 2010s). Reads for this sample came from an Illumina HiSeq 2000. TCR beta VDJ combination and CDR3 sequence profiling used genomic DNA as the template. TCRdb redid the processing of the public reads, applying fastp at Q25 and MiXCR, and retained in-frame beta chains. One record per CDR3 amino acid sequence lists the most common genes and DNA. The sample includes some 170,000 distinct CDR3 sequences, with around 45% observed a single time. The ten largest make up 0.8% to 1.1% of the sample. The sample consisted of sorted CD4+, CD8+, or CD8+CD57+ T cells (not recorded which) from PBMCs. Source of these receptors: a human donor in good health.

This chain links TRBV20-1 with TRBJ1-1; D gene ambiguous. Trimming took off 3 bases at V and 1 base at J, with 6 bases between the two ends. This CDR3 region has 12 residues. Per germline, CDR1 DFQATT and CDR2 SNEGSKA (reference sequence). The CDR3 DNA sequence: TGCAGTGCTAGGCAGCAGAACACTGAAGCTTTCTTT. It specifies CSARQQNTEAFF.

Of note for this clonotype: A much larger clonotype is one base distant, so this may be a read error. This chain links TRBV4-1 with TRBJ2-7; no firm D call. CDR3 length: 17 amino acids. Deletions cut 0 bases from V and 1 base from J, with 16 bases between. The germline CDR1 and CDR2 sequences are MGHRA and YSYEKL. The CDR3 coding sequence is TGCGCCAGCAGCCAAGATATGGTTTTGGGCACTTCCTACGAGCAGTACTTC. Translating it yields CASSQDMVLGTSYEQYF.

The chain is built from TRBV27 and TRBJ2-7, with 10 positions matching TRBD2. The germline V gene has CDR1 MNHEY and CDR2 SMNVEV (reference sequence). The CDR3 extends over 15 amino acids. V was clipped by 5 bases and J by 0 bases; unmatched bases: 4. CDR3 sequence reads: CASSHRLAGSYEQYF. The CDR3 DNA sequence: TGTGCCAGCAGTCATAGACTAGCGGGCTCCTACGAGCAGTACTTC.

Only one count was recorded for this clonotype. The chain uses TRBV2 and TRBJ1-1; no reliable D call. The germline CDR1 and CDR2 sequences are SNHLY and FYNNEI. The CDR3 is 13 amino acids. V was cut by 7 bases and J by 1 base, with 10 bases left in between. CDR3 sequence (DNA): TGTGCCAGCAAGAGGTTATCGAACACTGAAGCTTTCTTT. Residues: CASKRLSNTEAFF.

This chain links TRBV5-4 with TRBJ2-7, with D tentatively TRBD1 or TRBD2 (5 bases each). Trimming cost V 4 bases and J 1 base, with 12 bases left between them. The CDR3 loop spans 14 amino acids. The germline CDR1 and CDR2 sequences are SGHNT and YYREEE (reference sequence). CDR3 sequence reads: CASSRDGPSYEQYF. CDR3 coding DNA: TGTGCCAGCAGCAGGGACGGACCATCCTACGAGCAGTACTTC. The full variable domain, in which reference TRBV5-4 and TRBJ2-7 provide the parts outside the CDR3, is ETGVTQSPTHLIKTRGQQVTLRCSSQSGHNTVSWYQQALGQGPQFIFQYYREEENGRGNFPPRFSGLQFPNYSSELNVNALELDDSALYLCASSRDGPSYEQYFGPGTRLTVT.

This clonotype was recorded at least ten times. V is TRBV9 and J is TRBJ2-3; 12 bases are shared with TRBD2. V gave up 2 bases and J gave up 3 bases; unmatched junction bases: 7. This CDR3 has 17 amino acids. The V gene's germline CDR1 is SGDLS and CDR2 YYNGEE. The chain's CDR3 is CASSVLASGGGTDTQYF. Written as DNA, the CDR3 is TGTGCCAGCAGCGTTCTTGCTAGCGGGGGGGGGACAGATACGCAGTATTTT.

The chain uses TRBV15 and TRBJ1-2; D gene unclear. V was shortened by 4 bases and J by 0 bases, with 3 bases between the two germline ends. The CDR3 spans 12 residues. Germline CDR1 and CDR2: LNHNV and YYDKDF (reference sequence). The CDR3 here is CATSTTNYGYTF. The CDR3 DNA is TGTGCCACCAGCACAACTAACTATGGCTACACCTTC.

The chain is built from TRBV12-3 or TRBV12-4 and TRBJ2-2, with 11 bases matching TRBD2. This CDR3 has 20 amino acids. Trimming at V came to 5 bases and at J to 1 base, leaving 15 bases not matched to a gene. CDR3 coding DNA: TGTGCCAGCAGTCTCGCGGCCCCTTTAGCGGGGGGGCGGAACACCGGGGAGCTGTTTTTT. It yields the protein CASSLAAPLAGGRNTGELFF.

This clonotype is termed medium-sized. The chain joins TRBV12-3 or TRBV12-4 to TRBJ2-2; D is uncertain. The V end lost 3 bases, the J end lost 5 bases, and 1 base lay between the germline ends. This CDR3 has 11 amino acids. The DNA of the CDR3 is TGTGCCAGCAGTTTTACCGGGGAGCTGTTTTTT. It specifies CASSFTGELFF.

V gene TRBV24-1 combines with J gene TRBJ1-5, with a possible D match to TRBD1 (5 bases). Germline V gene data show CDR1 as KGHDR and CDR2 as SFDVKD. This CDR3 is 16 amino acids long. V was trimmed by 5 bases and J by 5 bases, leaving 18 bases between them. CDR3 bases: TGTGCCACCAGTGGTGGGCAGGGAGCGGGCGATCAGCCCCAGCATTTT. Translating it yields CATSGGQGAGDQPQHF.

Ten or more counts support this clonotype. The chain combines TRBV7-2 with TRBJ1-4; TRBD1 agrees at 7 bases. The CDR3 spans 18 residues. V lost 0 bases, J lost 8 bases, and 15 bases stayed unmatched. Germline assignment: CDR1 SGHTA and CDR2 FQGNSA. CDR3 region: CASSLAGQGVTSEEKLFF. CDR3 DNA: TGTGCCAGCAGCTTAGCCGGTCAGGGGGTAACCTCAGAGGAAAAACTGTTTTTT. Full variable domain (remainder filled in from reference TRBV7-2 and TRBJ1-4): GAGVSQSPSNKVTEKGKDVELRCDPISGHTALYWYRQSLGQGLEFLIYFQGNSAPDKSGLPSDRFSAERTGGSVSTLTIQRTQQEDSAVYLCASSLAGQGVTSEEKLFFGSGTQLSVL.

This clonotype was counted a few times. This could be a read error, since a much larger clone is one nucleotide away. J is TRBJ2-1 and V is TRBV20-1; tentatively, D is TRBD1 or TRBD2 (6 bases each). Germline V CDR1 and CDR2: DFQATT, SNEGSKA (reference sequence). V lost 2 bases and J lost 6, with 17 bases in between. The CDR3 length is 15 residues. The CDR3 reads CSARSLRGGRNEQFF. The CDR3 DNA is TGCAGTGCTAGATCCCTTCGAGGGGGGCGCAATGAGCAGTTCTTC.

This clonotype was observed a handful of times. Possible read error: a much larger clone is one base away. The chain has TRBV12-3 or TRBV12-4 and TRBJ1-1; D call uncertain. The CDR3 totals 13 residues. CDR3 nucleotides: TGTACCAGCAGTCGACACGGTCGAGGCGAAGCTTTCTTT. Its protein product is CTSSRHGRGEAFF.

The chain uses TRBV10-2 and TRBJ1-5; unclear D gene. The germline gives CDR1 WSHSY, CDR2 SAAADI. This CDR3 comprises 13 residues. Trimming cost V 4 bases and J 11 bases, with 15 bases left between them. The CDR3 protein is CASSGYGVTAQHF. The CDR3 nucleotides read TGCGCCAGCAGTGGCTACGGGGTAACGGCCCAGCATTTT.

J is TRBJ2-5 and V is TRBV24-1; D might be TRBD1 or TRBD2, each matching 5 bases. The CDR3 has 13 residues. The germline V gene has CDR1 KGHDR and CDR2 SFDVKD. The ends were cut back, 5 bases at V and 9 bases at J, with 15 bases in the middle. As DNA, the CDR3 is TGTGCCACCAGTGGTATGGGGGATCAGCCCCAGTACTTC. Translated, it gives CATSGMGDQPQYF.

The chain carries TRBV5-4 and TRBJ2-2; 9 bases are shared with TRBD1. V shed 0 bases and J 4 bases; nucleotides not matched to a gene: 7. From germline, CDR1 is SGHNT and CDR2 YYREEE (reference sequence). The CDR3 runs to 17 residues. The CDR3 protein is CASSLVQGAVGTGELFF. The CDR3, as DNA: TGTGCCAGCAGCTTGGTACAGGGGGCGGTCGGCACCGGGGAGCTGTTTTTT.

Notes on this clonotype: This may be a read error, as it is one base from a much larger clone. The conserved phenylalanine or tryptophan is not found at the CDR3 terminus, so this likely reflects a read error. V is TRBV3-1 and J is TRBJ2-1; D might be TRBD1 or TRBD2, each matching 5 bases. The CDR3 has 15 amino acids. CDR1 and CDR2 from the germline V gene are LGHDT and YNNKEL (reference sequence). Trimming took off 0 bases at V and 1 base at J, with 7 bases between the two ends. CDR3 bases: TGTGCCAGCAGCCAAGACTGGGGGTCCTACAATGAGCAGTTCTAC. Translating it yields CASSQDWGSYNEQFY.

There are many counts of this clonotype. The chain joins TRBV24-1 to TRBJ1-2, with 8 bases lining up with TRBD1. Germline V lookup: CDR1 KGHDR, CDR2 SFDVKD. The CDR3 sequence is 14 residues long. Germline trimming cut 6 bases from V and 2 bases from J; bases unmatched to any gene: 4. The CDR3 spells CATSPGQGNYGYTF. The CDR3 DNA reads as TGTGCCACCAGTCCTGGACAGGGCAACTATGGCTACACCTTC.

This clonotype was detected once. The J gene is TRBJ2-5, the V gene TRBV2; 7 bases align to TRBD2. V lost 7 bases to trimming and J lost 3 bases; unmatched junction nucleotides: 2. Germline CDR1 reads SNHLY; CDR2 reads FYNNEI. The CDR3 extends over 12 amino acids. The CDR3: CASKRDEETQYF. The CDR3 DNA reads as TGTGCCAGCAAGCGGGATGAAGAGACCCAGTACTTC.

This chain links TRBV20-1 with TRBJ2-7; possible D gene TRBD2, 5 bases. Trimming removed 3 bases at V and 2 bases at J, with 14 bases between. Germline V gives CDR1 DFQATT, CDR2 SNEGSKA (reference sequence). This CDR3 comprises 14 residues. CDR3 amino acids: CSARRLEVPYEQYF. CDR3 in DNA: TGCAGTGCTAGGAGGCTGGAGGTCCCCTACGAGCAGTACTTC.

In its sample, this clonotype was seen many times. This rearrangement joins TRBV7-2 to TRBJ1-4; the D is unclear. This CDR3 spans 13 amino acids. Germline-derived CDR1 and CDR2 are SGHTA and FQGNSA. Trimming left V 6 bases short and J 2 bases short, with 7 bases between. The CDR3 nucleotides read TGTGCCAGCAGTTACACGACTAATGAAAAACTGTTTTTT. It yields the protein CASSYTTNEKLFF.

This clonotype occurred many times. The CDR3 here is CSARDLRDRGIEKLFF. CDR3 sequence (DNA): TGCAGTGCTAGAGACCTCAGGGACAGGGGAATTGAAAAACTGTTTTTT. The gene calls are TRBV20-1 and TRBJ1-4; 10 bases align to TRBD1. This CDR3 comprises 16 residues. In germline, CDR1 is DFQATT, CDR2 SNEGSKA (reference sequence). Trimming took 0 bases from V and 7 from J; bases not matched to a gene: 8.

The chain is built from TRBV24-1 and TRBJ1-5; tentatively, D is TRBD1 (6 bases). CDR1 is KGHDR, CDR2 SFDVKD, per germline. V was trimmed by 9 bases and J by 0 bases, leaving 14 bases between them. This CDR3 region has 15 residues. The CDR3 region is CATSERGNSNQPQHF. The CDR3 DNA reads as TGTGCCACCTCAGAAAGGGGGAATAGCAATCAGCCCCAGCATTTT.

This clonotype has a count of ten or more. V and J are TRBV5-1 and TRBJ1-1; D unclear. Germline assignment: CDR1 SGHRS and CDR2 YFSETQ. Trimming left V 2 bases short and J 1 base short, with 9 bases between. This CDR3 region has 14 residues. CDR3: CASSFGLQNTEAFF. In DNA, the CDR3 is TGCGCCAGCAGCTTTGGACTTCAGAACACTGAAGCTTTCTTT.

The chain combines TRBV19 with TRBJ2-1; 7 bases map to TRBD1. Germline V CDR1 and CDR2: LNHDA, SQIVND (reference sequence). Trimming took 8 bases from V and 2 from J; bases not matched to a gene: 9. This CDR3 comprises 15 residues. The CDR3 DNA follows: TGTGCCAGTCGTGGGACAGAACCAACCTACAATGAGCAGTTCTTC. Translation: CASRGTEPTYNEQFF.

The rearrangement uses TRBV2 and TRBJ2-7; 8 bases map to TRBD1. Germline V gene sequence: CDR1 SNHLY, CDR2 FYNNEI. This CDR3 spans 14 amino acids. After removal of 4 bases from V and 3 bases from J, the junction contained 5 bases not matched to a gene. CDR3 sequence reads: CASSADRASYEQYF. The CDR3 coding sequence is TGTGCCAGCAGTGCGGACAGGGCTAGCTACGAGCAGTACTTC.

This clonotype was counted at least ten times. The CDR3 coding sequence is TGTGCCAGCAGCACTGTTTTCTCCTATAATTCACCCCTCCACTTT. Encoded protein: CASSTVFSYNSPLHF. The chain has TRBV3-1 and TRBJ1-6; D unresolved. In germline, CDR1 is LGHDT, CDR2 YNNKEL (reference sequence). The V gene lost 5 bases and the J gene lost 0 bases, with 8 bases spanning the gap. The CDR3 extends over 15 amino acids.